This T cell receptor beta chain was captured by sequencing in a study of blood T cell repertoires in COVID-19. Study-wide background: Donors in the United States, Italy and Spain gave samples during acute or convalescent COVID-19.

CDR1 is PRHDT, CDR2 FYEKMQ, per germline (reference sequence). This CDR3 region has 14 residues. The germline V and J ends were trimmed by 5 bases and 4 bases, with 14 bases remaining between them. Authors' methods: Scientists estimated how many nucleated cells there were by amplifying reference gene primers. Using immunoSEQ multiplex PCR, the repertoire was profiled, and TCRdb retains in-frame clones only, with some absent. V and J calls and clone size are copied from that table; D and trimming were computed from the DNA. The data hold about 74,000 clones, with roughly 81% observed a single time. V and J are TRBV13 and TRBJ1-2; D possibly corresponds to TRBD1 (5 bases). Sequencing used peripheral blood. The origin of this receptor is an older man with acute or convalescent COVID-19. The CDR3 region has the DNA TGTGCCAGCAGCCTCAAGGGGCGCGGCTATGGCTACACCTTC. It is translated as CASSLKGRGYGYTF.